The entry below gives a single T cell receptor (beta chain) sequence along with its context. The antigen is not known. The CDR3 runs 12 residues. Trimming took off 3 bases at V and 5 bases at J, with 10 bases between the two ends. CDR1 is DFQATT and CDR2 is SNEGSKA in the germline V gene (reference sequence). This entry belongs to a study of blood T cells in healthy people across ages. Findings and caveats of the study: Long-lived donors carried more naive CD4+ cells and greater diversity than aged donors. With naive T cell percentage, TCR beta diversity showed a strong correlation.

A second roughly 7 to 11 cycle PCR used barcoded and J-beta primers. TCRdb used MiXCR to reprocess the 5' RACE reads, holding one entry per CDR3 protein. The repertoire holds about 1 million distinct CDR3 sequences, with roughly 24% as singletons. These sequences were also reported in another study, on T cells of mothers and their children. From that second work: The sample comes from fewer than 10 healthy Caucasian donors: mothers and children.

The source is a girl aged 2-10 years in good health. The sequencing input was blood. V usage is TRBV20-1 and J usage is TRBJ2-5; D might be TRBD1 (5 bases). CDR3 in amino acids: CSASCRVETQYF. For the CDR3, the DNA is TGCAGTGCTAGTTGCAGGGTTGAGACCCAGTACTTC.